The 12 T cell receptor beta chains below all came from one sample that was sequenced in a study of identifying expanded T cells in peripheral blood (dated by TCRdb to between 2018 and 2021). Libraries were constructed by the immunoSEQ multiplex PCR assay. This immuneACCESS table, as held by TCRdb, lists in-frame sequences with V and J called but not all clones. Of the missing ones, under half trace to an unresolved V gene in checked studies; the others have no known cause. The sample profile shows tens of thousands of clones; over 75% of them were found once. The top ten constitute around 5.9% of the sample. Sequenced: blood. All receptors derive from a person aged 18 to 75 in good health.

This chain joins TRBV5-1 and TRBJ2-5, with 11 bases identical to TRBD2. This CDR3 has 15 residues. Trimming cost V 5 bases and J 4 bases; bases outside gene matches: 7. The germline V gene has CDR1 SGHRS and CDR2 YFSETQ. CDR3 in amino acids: CASSTSGRDRETQYF. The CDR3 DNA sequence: TGCGCCAGCAGTACTAGCGGGAGAGACAGAGAGACCCAGTACTTC.

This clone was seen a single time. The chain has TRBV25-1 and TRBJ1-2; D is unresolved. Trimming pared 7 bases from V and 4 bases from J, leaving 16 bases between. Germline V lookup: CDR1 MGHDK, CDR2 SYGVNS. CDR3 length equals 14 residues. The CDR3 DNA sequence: TGTGCCAGCAAAGCGGGAGACTGGGGCTATGGCTACACCTTC. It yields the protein CASKAGDWGYGYTF.

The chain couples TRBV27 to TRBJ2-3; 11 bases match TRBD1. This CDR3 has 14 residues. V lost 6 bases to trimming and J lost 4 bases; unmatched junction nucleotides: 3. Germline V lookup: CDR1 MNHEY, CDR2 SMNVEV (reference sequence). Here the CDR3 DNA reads TGTGCCAGCAGCGGACAGGGGGCAGCAGATACGCAGTATTTT. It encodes CASSGQGAADTQYF.

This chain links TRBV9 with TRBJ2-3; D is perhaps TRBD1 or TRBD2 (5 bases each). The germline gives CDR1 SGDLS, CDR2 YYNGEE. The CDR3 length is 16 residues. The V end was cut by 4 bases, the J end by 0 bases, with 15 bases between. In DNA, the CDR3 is TGTGCCAGCAGCACCCGGGCCGGGGCCAGCACAGATACGCAGTATTTT. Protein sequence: CASSTRAGASTDTQYF. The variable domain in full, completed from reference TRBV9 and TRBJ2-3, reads DSGVTQTPKHLITATGQRVTLRCSPRSGDLSVYWYQQSLDQGLQFLIQYYNGEERAKGNILERFSAQQFPDLHSELNLSSLELGDSALYFCASSTRAGASTDTQYFGPGTRLTVL.

The CDR3 region has the DNA TGTGCCAGCAGCGTAGTGTGGGGGACCGGGGAGCTGTTTTTT. This translates into CASSVVWGTGELFF. V usage is TRBV9 and J usage is TRBJ2-2; the D gene could be TRBD1 or TRBD2 (5 bases each). This CDR3 comprises 14 residues. CDR1 SGDLS and CDR2 YYNGEE come from the germline V gene. V shed 0 bases and J shed 5 bases, with 8 bases lying between them. The full variable domain, rest sourced from reference TRBV9 and TRBJ2-2, is DSGVTQTPKHLITATGQRVTLRCSPRSGDLSVYWYQQSLDQGLQFLIQYYNGEERAKGNILERFSAQQFPDLHSELNLSSLELGDSALYFCASSVVWGTGELFFGEGSRLTVL.

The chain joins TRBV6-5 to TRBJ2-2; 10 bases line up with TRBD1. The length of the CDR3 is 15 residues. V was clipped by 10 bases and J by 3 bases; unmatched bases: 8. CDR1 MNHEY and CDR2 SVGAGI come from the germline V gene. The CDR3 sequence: CATMLGTGDTGELFF. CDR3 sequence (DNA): TGTGCCACCATGCTCGGGACAGGGGACACCGGGGAGCTGTTTTTT.

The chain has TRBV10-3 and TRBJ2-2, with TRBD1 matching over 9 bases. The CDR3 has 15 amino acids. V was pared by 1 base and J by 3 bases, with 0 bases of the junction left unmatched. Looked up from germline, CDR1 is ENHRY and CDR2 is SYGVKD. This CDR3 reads CAISEWTGDTGELFF. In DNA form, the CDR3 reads TGTGCCATCAGTGAGTGGACAGGGGACACCGGGGAGCTGTTTTTT.

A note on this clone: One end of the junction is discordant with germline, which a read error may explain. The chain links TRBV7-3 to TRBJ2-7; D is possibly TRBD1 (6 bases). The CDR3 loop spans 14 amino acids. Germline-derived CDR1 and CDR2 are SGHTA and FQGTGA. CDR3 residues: CASSVTGSEVEQYF. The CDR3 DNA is TGTGCCAGCAGCGTAACAGGGTCGGAGGTGGAGCAGTACTTC.

DNA of the CDR3: TGCGCCAGCAGCTTGGTGGCGAACACTGAAGCTTTCTTT. It is translated as CASSLVANTEAFF. The chain uses TRBV5-1 and TRBJ1-1; D is uncertain. Between the trimmed V and J ends, which lost 0 bases and 1 base, there was a span of 4 bases. The CDR3 is 13 amino acids. Germline-derived CDR1 and CDR2 are SGHRS and YFSETQ. Full variable domain (outside the CDR3, taken from reference TRBV5-1 and TRBJ1-1): KAGVTQTPRYLIKTRGQQVTLSCSPISGHRSVSWYQQTPGQGLQFLFEYFSETQRNKGNFPGRFSGRQFSNSRSEMNVSTLELGDSALYLCASSLVANTEAFFGQGTRLTVV.

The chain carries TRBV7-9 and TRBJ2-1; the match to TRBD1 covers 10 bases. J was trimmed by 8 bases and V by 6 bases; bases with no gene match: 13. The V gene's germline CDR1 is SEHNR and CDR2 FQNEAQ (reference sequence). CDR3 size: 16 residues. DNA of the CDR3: TGTGCCAGCAGAAGACTAGGACAGGGGGATAAGGATGAGCAGTTCTTC. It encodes CASRRLGQGDKDEQFF.

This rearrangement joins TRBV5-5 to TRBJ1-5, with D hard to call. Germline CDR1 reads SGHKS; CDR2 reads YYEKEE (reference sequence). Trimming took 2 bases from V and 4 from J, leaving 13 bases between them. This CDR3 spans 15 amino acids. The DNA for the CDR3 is TGTGCCAGCAGCTTCCGGGCTACAACAAATCAGCCCCAGCATTTT. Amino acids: CASSFRATTNQPQHF.

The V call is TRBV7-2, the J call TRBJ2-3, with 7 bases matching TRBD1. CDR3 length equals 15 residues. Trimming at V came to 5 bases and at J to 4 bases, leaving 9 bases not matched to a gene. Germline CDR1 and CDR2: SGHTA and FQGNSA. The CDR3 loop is CASSPTGQFADTQYF. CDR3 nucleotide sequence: TGTGCCAGCAGCCCAACGGGACAGTTCGCAGATACGCAGTATTTT.